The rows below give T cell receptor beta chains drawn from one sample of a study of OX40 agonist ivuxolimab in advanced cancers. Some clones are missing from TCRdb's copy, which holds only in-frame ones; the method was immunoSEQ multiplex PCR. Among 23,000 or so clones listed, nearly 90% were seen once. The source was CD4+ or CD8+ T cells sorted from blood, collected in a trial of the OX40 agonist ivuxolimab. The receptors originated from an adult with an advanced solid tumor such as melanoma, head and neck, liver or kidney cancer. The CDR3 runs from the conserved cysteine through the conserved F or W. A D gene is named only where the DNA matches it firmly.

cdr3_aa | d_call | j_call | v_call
CASSDVGAGELFF | NA | TRBJ2-2 | TRBV6-4
CASSHPGVMGSAAAFF | NA | TRBJ1-1 | TRBV4-1
CASSLDSTGWAVYEQYF | NA | TRBJ2-7 | TRBV2
CASSRPGQGFYEQYF | TRBD1 | TRBJ2-7 | TRBV11-3
CASRPPGQGNQPQHF | TRBD1 | TRBJ1-5 | TRBV28
CASSKGLAGVLGGQETQYF | TRBD2 | TRBJ2-5 | TRBV13
CASSQAGVETDTQYF | TRBD2 | TRBJ2-3 | TRBV7-2
CASSGGVGENNEQFF | NA | TRBJ2-1 | TRBV9
CASSDIAGALNEQFF | TRBD2 | TRBJ2-1 | TRBV2
CATGVASHYGYTF | NA | TRBJ1-2 | TRBV6-5
CASSLGQKRDGRDEQFF | TRBD2 | TRBJ2-1 | TRBV13
CASSFGEPIEQFF | NA | TRBJ2-1 | TRBV7-9
CASSDRLSAAHPAFF | NA | TRBJ1-1 | TRBV2
CSADLYGYTF | NA | TRBJ1-2 | TRBV20-1
CSVELGALNTEAFF | NA | TRBJ1-1 | TRBV29-1
CASSAYRRDRVTSSYNEQFF | TRBD1 | TRBJ2-1 | TRBV9
CASSTRTRGSQETQYF | NA | TRBJ2-5 | TRBV13
CAISELDRVSRYGYTF | TRBD1 | TRBJ1-2 | TRBV10-3
CASSFQGAPGGTEAFF | TRBD1 | TRBJ1-1 | TRBV11-1
CASSLGTHGYTF | NA | TRBJ1-2 | TRBV7-9
CASRQTGGVYGYTF | TRBD1 | TRBJ1-2 | TRBV27
CASSSRRGISGNTIYF | NA | TRBJ1-3 | TRBV7-8
CASSYSLANTEAFF | NA | TRBJ1-1 | TRBV6-5
CAWSVLAGGFSDEQFF | TRBD2 | TRBJ2-1 | TRBV30
CASGQFSGNTIYF | NA | TRBJ1-3 | TRBV28
CASSLDTSAFF | NA | TRBJ1-1 | TRBV25-1
CASSPWDRGEVTQYF | TRBD1 | TRBJ2-5 | TRBV7-9
CASSVGQGAANEKLFF | TRBD1 | TRBJ1-4 | TRBV9
CASSLRPNYGYTF | NA | TRBJ1-2 | TRBV7-8
CASSYHSGGVHNEQFF | TRBD2 | TRBJ2-1 | TRBV6-6
CASSYKIDSYEQYF | NA | TRBJ2-7 | TRBV6-5
CASSLDIIGIGNTIYF | NA | TRBJ1-3 | TRBV11-2
CASSRATGGNDEKLFF | TRBD1 | TRBJ1-4 | TRBV5-4
CASSSDYALYYEQYF | NA | TRBJ2-7 | TRBV19
CASSLYRTNTEAFF | NA | TRBJ1-1 | TRBV11-2